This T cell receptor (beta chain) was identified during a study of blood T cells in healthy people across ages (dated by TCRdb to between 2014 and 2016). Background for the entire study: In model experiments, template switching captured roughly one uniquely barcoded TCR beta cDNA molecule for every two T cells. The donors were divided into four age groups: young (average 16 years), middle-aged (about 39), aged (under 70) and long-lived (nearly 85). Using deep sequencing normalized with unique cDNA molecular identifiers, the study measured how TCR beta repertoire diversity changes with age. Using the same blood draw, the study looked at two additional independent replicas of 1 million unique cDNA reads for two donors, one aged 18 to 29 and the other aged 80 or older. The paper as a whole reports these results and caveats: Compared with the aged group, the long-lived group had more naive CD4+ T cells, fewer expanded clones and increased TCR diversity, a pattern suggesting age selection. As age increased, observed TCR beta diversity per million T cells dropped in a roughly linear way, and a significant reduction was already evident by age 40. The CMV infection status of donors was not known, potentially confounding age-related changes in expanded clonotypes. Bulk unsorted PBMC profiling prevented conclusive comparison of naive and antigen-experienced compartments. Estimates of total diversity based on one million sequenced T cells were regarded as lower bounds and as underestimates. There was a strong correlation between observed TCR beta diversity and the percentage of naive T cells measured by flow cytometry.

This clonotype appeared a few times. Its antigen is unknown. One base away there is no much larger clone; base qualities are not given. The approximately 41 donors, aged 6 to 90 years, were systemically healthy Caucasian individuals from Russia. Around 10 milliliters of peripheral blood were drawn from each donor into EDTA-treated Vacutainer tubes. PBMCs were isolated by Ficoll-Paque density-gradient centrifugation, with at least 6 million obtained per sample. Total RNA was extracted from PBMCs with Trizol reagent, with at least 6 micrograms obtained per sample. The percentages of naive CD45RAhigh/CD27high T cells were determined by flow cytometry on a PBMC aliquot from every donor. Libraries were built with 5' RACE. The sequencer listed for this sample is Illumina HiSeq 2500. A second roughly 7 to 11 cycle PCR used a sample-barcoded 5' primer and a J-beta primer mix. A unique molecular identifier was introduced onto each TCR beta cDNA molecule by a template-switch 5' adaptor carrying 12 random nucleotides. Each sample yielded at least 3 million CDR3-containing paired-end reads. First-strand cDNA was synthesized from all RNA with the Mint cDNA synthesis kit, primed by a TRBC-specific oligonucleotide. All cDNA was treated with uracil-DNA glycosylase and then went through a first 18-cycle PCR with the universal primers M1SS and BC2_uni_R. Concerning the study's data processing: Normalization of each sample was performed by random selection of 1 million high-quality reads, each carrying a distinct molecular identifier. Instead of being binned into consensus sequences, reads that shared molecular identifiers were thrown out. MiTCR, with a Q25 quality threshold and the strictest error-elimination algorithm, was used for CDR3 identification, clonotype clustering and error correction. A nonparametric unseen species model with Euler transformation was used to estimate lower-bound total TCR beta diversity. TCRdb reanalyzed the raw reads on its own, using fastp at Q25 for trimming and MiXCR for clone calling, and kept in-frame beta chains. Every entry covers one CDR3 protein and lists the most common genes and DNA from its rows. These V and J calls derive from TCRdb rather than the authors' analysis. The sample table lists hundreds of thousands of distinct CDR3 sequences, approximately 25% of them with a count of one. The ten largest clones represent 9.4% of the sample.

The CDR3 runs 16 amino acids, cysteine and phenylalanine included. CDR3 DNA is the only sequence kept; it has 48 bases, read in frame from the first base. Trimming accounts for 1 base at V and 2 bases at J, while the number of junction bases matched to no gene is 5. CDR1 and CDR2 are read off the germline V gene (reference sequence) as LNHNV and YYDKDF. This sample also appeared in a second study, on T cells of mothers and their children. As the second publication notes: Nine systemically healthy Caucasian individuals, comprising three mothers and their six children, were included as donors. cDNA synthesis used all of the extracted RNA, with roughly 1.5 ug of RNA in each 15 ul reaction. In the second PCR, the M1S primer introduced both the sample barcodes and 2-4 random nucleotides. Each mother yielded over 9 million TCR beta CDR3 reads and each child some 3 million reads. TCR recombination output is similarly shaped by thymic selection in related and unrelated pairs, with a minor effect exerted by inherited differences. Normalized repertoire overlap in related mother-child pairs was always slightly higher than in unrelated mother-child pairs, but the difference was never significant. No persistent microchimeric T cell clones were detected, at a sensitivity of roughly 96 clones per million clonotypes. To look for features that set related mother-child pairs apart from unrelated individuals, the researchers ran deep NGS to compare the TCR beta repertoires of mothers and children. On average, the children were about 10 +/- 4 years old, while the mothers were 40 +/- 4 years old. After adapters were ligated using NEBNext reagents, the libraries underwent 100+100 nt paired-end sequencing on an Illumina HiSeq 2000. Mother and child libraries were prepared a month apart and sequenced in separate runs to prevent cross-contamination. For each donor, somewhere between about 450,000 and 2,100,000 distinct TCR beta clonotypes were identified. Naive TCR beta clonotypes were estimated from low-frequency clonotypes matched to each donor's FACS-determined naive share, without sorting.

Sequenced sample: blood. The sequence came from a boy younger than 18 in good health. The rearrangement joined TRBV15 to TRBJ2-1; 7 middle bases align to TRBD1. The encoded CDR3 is CATSRGRQGTYNEQFF. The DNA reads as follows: TGTGCCACCAGCAGAGGAAGACAGGGAACCTACAATGAGCAGTTCTTC.